This entry lists 11 T cell receptor beta chains sequenced from one sample in a study of blood T cell repertoires in COVID-19. Produced via immunoSEQ multiplex PCR; TCRdb's table is partial and in-frame only. The sample contains approximately 250,000 clones, about four fifths of which appear only once. The specimen sequenced was peripheral blood. These receptors were collected from a woman aged 40 to 49 who had recovered from COVID-19.

The chain is built from TRBV6-5 and TRBJ1-2, with a possible D match to TRBD1 (6 bases). Deletions cut 6 bases from V and 4 bases from J, with 12 bases between. Germline V CDR1 and CDR2: MNHEY, SVGAGI. The CDR3 sequence is 13 residues long. The CDR3 nucleotides read TGTGCCAGCAGGGACACAGGGACCTATGGCTACACCTTC. Encoded protein: CASRDTGTYGYTF.

The chain couples TRBV28 to TRBJ2-7; TRBD1 matches 7 bases. The CDR3 runs 14 residues. The trim removed 3 bases at V and 1 base at J, leaving 3 bases unmatched. Germline CDR1 MDHEN, CDR2 SYDVKM. CDR3 protein: CASSFEGASYEQYF. CDR3 DNA sequence: TGTGCCAGCAGTTTCGAGGGGGCTTCCTACGAGCAGTACTTC.

The chain is built from TRBV5-6 and TRBJ2-1, with D tentatively TRBD2 (6 bases). Germline V gives CDR1 SGHDT, CDR2 YYEEEE. V was cut by 4 bases and J by 9 bases, with 14 bases left in between. CDR3 length equals 13 residues. The CDR3 reads CASSLWGVGEQFF. The CDR3 region has the DNA TGTGCCAGCAGCCTATGGGGGGTGGGTGAGCAGTTCTTC.

The chain recombines TRBV6-5 with TRBJ1-6; D unresolved. Germline values: CDR1 MNHEY, CDR2 SVGAGI. The V and J ends lost 2 bases and 2 bases respectively, with 10 bases between them. The CDR3 runs 16 residues. The DNA of the CDR3 is TGTGCCAGCAGTTACACGCCTCGGGCCTATAATTCACCCCTCCACTTT. Translation gives CASSYTPRAYNSPLHF.

This chain joins TRBV6-2 or TRBV6-3 and TRBJ1-5, with TRBD1 matching over 7 bases. CDR1 and CDR2 from the germline V gene are MNHEY and SVGEGT. V dropped 2 bases and J dropped 1; count of bases not matched to a gene: 20. The CDR3 extends over 21 amino acids. The CDR3 loop is CASSYSVSGTARYGSNQPQHF. The CDR3 coding sequence is TGTGCCAGCAGTTACAGTGTATCCGGGACAGCTAGATATGGGAGCAATCAGCCCCAGCATTTT.

This sequence joins TRBV10-3 and TRBJ2-2; maybe TRBD1 (6 bases). Germline-derived CDR1 and CDR2 are ENHRY and SYGVKD. The CDR3 length is 13 residues. Trimming took off 6 bases at V and 5 bases at J, with 10 bases between the two ends. The chain's CDR3 is CAIRQGGTGELFF. The CDR3 coding sequence is TGTGCCATCAGACAGGGCGGGACCGGGGAGCTGTTTTTT.

The rearrangement joins TRBV3-1 (or the pseudogene TRBV3-2) to TRBJ2-3, with D maybe TRBD2 (6 bases). Looked up from germline, CDR1 is LGHDT and CDR2 is YNNKEL (reference sequence). The germline V and J ends were trimmed by 3 bases and 9 bases, with 16 bases remaining between them. The CDR3 totals 14 residues. CDR3 nucleotides: TGTGCCAGCAGCCACAGACCTCAGGGAGGAACGCAGTATTTT. Its translation is CASSHRPQGGTQYF.

This chain connects TRBV9 to TRBJ2-3; D unresolved. Between the trimmed V and J ends, which lost 2 bases and 0 bases, there was a span of 13 bases. This CDR3 is built from 16 residues. CDR1 and CDR2 (germline): SGDLS, YYNGEE. CDR3 DNA sequence: TGTGCCAGCAGCGTCGGGTTGGATTTTAGCACAGATACGCAGTATTTT. Its translation: CASSVGLDFSTDTQYF.

V is TRBV18 and J is TRBJ2-5; 7 bases agree with TRBD2. Germline V gene data show CDR1 as KGHSH and CDR2 as LQKENI. CDR3 length: 16 amino acids. J was trimmed by 1 base and V by 2 bases; bases with no gene match: 7. In DNA, the CDR3 is TGTGCCAGCTCACCATTTTCGGGGGGAACCCAAGAGACCCAGTACTTC. Translation: CASSPFSGGTQETQYF.

The genes are TRBV3-1 (or the pseudogene TRBV3-2) and TRBJ2-4; 11 positions match TRBD2. J lost 4 bases, V lost 1 base, and 3 bases had no gene match. Germline V gene sequence: CDR1 LGHDT, CDR2 YNNKEL (reference sequence). The CDR3 totals 16 residues. CDR3 sequence reads: CASSQVRLAGKNIQYF. The CDR3 region has the DNA TGTGCCAGCAGCCAAGTGAGACTAGCGGGGAAAAACATTCAGTACTTC.

This clone was counted a single time. The chain has TRBV7-9 and TRBJ2-5, with 8 bases that match TRBD2. V dropped 1 base and J dropped 2; count of bases not matched to a gene: 6. The CDR3 consists of 16 residues. Germline V gene data show CDR1 as SEHNR and CDR2 as FQNEAQ (reference sequence). The CDR3 DNA sequence: TGTGCCAGCAGCTTAGTGTCCCTAGCGGGTCAAGAGACCCAGTACTTC. It is translated as CASSLVSLAGQETQYF.